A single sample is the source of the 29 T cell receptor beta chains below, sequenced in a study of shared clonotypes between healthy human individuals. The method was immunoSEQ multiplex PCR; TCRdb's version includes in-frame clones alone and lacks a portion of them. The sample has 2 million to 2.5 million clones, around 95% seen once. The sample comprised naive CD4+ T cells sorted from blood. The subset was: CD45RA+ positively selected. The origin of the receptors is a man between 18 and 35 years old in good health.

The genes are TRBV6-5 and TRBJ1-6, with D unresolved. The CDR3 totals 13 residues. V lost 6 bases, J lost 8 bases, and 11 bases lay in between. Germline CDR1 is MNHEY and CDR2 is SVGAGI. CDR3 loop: CASRVQYYSPLHF. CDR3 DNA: TGTGCCAGCAGGGTACAGTACTATTCACCCCTCCACTTT.

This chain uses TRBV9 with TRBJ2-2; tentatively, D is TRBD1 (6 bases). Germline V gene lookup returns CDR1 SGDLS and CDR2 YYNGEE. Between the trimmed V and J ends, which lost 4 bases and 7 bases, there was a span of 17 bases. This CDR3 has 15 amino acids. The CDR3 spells CASSYLGTTNGELFF. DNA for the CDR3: TGTGCCAGCAGCTACCTAGGGACAACGAACGGGGAGCTGTTTTTT.

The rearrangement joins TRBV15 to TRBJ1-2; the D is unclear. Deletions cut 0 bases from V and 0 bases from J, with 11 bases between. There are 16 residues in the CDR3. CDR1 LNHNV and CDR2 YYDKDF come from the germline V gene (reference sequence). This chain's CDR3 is CATSRDPSRSNYGYTF. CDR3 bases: TGTGCCACCAGCAGAGATCCTAGCAGGTCTAACTATGGCTACACCTTC.

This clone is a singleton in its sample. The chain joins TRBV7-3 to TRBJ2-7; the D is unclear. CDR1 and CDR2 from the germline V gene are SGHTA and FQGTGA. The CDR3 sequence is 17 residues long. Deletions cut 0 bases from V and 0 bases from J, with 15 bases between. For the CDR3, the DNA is TGTGCCAGCAGCTTAACCTCAGGAGACCCTGGCTCCTACGAGCAGTACTTC. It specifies CASSLTSGDPGSYEQYF. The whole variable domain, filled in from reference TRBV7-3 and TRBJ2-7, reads GAGVSQTPSNKVTEKGKYVELRCDPISGHTALYWYRQSLGQGPEFLIYFQGTGAADDSGLPNDRFFAVRPEGSVSTLKIQRTERGDSAVYLCASSLTSGDPGSYEQYFGPGTRLTVT.

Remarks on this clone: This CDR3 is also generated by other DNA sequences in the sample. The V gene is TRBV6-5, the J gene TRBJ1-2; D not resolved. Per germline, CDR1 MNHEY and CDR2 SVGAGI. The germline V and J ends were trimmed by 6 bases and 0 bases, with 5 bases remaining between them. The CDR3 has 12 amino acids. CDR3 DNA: TGTGCCAGCAGCCGGACTAACTATGGCTACACCTTC. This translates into CASSRTNYGYTF.

The CDR3 is CATSTLRSKAVDYEQYF. CDR3 nucleotides: TGTGCCACCAGCACCCTACGATCCAAAGCGGTTGACTACGAGCAGTACTTC. The chain has TRBV15 and TRBJ2-7; D is perhaps TRBD2 (5 bases). The ends were cut back, 4 bases at V and 3 bases at J, with 22 bases in the middle. Germline V gives CDR1 LNHNV, CDR2 YYDKDF (reference sequence). This CDR3 spans 17 amino acids.

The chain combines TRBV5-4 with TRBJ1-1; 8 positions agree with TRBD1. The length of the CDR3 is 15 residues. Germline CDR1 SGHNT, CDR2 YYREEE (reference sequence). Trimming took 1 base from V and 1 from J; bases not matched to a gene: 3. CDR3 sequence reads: CASSLSDRENTEAFF. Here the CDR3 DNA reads TGTGCCAGCAGCTTGTCGGACAGGGAGAACACTGAAGCTTTCTTT.

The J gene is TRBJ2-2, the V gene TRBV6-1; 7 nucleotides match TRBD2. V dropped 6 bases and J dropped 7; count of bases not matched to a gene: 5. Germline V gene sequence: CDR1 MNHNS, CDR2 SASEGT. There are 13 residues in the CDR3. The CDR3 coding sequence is TGTGCCAGCAGCCTCGGGGGGATCGGGGAGCTGTTTTTT. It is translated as CASSLGGIGELFF.

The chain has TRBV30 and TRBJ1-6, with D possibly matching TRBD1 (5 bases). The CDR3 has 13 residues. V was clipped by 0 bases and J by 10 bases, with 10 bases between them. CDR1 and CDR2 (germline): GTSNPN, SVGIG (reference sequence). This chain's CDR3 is CAWSVYEGSPLHF. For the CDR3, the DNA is TGTGCCTGGAGTGTATACGAGGGGTCACCCCTCCACTTT.

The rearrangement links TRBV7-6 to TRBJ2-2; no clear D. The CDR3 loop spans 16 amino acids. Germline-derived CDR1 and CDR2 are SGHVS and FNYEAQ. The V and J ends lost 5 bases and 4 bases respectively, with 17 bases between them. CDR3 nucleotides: TGTGCCAGCAGCCCCTTCGTCGTAGGGTCCACCGGGGAGCTGTTTTTT. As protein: CASSPFVVGSTGELFF.

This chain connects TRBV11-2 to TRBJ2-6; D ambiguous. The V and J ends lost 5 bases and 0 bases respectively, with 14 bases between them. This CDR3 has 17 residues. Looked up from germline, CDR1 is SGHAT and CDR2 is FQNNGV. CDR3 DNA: TGTGCCAGCAGCCGGAATAATGGGGTCTCTGGGGCCAACGTCCTGACTTTC. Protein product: CASSRNNGVSGANVLTF.

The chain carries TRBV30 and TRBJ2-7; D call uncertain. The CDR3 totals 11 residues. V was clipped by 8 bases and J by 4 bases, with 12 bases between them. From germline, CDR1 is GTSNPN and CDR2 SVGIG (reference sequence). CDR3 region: CAAKADYEQYF. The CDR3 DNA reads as TGTGCCGCCAAAGCTGATTACGAGCAGTACTTC.

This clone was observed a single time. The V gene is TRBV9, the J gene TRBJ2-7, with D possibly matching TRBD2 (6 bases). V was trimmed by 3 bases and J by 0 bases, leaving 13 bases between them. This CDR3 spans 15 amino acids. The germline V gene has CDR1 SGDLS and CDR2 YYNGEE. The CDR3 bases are TGTGCCAGCAGCGCCCGGGAGCGTAGCTCCTACGAGCAGTACTTC. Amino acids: CASSARERSSYEQYF.

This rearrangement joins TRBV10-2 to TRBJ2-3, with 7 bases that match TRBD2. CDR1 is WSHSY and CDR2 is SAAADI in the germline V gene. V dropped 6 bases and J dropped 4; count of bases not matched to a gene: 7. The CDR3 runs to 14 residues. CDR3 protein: CASRAGLGADTQYF. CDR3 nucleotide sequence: TGCGCCAGCAGAGCGGGGTTGGGGGCAGATACGCAGTATTTT.

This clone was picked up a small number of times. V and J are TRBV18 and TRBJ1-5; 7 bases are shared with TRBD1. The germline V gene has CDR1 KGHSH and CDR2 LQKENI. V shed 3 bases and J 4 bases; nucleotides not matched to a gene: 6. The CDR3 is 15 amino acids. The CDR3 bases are TGTGCCAGCTCACCTGAGACAGGGTGGAATCAGCCCCAGCATTTT. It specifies CASSPETGWNQPQHF.

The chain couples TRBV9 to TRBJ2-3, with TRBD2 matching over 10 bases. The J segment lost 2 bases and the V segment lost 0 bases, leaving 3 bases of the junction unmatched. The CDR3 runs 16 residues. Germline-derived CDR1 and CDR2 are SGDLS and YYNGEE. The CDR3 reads CASSVGSGGATDTQYF. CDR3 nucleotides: TGTGCCAGCAGCGTAGGCAGCGGGGGGGCCACAGATACGCAGTATTTT.

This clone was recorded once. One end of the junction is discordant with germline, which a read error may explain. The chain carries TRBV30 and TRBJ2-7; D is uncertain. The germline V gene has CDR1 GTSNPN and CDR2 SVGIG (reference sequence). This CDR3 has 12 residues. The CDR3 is CAWSARLLEPYF. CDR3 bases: TGTGCCTGGAGTGCCCGCCTATTAGAGCCGTACTTC. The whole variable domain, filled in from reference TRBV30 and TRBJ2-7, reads SQTIHQWPATLVQPVGSPLSLECTVEGTSNPNLYWYRQAAGRGLQLLFYSVGIGQISSEVPQNLSASRPQDRQFILSSKKLLLSDSGFYLCAWSARLLEPYFGPGTRLTVT.

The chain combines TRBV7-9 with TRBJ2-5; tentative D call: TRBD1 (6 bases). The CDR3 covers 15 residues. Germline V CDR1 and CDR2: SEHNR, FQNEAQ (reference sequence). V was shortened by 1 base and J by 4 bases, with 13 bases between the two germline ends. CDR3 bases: TGTGCCAGCAGCTTAGGGGGGCCCGGCAGAGAGACCCAGTACTTC. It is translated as CASSLGGPGRETQYF.

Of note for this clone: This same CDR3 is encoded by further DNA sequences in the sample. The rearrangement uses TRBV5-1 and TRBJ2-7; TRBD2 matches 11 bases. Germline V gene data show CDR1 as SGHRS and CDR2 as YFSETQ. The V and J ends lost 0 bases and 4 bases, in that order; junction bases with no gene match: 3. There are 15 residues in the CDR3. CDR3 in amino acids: CASSLGLAGLYEQYF. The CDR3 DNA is TGCGCCAGCAGCTTGGGACTAGCGGGACTTTACGAGCAGTACTTC. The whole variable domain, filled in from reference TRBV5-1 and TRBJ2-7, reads KAGVTQTPRYLIKTRGQQVTLSCSPISGHRSVSWYQQTPGQGLQFLFEYFSETQRNKGNFPGRFSGRQFSNSRSEMNVSTLELGDSALYLCASSLGLAGLYEQYFGPGTRLTVT.

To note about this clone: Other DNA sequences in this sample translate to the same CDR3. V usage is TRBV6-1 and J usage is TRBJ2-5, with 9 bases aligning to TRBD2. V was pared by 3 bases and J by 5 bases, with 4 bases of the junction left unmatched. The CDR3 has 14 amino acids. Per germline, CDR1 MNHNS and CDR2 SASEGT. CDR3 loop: CASSELAGRETQYF. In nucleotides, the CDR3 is TGTGCCAGCAGTGAGCTAGCGGGAAGGGAGACCCAGTACTTC.

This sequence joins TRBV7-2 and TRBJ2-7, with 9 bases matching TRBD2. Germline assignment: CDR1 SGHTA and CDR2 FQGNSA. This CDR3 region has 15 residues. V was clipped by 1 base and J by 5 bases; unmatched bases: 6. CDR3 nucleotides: TGTGCCAGCAGCTTAGAGGGCGGGAGGGTTGACGAGCAGTACTTC. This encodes CASSLEGGRVDEQYF.

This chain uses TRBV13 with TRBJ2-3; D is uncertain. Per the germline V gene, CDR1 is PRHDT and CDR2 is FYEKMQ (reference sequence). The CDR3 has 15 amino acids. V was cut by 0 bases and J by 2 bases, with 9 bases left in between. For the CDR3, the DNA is TGTGCCAGCAGCTTAGGGGGTCGGTACACAGATACGCAGTATTTT. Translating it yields CASSLGGRYTDTQYF.

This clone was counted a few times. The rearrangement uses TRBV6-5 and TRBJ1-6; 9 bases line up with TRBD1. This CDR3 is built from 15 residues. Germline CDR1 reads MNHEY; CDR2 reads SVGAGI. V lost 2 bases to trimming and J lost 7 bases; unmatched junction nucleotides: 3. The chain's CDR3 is CASSYRTGENSPLHF. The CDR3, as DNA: TGTGCCAGCAGTTACCGGACAGGGGAAAATTCACCCCTCCACTTT.

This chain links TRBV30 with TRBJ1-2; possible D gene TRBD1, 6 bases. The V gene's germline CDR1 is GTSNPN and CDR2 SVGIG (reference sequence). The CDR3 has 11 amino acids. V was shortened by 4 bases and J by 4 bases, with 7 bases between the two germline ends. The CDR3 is CAWTDSYGYTF. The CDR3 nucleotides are TGTGCCTGGACGGACAGCTATGGCTACACCTTC.

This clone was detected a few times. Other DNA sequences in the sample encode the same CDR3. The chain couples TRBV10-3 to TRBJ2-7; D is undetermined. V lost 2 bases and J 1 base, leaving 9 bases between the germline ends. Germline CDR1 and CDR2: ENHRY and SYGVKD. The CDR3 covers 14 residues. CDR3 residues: CAISERQSSYEQYF. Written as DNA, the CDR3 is TGTGCCATCAGTGAGAGGCAGAGTTCCTACGAGCAGTACTTC.

The DNA of the CDR3 is TGTGCCAGCGCCGGTGTGGACAACTACGAGCAGTACTTC. Translation: CASAGVDNYEQYF. The chain employs TRBV2 and TRBJ2-7; tentative D call: TRBD1 (5 bases). The CDR3 has 13 residues. CDR1 SNHLY and CDR2 FYNNEI come from the germline V gene. V was pared by 8 bases and J by 3 bases, with 14 bases between.

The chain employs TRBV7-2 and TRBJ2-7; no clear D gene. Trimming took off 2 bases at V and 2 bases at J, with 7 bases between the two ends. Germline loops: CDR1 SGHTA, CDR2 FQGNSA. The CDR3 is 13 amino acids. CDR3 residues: CASSLQKAYEQYF. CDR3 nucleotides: TGTGCCAGCAGCTTACAGAAGGCCTACGAGCAGTACTTC.

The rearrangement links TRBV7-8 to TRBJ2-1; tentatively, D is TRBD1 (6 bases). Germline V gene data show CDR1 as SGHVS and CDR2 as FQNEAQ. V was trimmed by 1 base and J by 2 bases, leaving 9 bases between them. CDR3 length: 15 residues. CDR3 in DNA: TGTGCCAGCAGCTTAGTCCGGGACACCTACAATGAGCAGTTCTTC. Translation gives CASSLVRDTYNEQFF.

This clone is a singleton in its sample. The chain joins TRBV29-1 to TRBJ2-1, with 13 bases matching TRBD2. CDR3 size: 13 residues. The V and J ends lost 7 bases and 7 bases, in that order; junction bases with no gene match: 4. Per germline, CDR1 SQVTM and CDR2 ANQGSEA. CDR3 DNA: TGCAGCGCACCGACTAGCGGGAGGAATGAGCAGTTCTTC. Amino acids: CSAPTSGRNEQFF.